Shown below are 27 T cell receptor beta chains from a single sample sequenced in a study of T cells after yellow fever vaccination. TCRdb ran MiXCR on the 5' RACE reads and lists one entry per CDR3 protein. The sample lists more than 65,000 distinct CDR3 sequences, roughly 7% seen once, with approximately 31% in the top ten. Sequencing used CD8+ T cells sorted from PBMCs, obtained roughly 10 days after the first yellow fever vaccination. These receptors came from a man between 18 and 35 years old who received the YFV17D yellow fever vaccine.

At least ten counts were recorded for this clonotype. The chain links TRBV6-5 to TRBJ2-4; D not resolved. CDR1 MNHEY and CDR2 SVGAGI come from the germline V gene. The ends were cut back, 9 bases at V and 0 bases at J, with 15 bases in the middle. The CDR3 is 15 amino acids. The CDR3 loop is CASRIRDPAKNIQYF. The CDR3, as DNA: TGTGCCAGTCGGATCCGAGACCCAGCCAAAAACATTCAGTACTTC.

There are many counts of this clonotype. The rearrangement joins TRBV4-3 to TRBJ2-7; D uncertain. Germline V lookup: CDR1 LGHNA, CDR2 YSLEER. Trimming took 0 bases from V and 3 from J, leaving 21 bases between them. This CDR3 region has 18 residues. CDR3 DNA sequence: TGCGCCAGCAGCCAAGACATAGAGACGGCCCTTCTCATCTACGAGCAGTACTTC. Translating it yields CASSQDIETALLIYEQYF.

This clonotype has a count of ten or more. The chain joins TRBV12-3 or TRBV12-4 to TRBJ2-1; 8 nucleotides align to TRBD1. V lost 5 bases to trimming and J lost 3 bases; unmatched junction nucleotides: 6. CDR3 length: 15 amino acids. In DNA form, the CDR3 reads TGTGCCAGCAGTCATGGACAGGGACACTACAATGAGCAGTTCTTC. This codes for CASSHGQGHYNEQFF.

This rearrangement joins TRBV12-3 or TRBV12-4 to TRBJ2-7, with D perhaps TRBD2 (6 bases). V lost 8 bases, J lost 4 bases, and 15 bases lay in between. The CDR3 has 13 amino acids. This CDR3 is CASGGAVGYEQYF. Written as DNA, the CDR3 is TGTGCCAGCGGCGGGGCTGTAGGTTACGAGCAGTACTTC.

The CDR3 sequence is CASSSPGYSNQPQHF. CDR3 nucleotide sequence: TGTGCCAGCAGTTCCCCGGGGTATAGCAATCAGCCCCAGCATTTT. J is TRBJ1-5 and V is TRBV28, with D unclear. The CDR3 spans 15 residues. V was trimmed by 4 bases and J by 0 bases, leaving 10 bases between them. CDR1 and CDR2 from the germline V gene are MDHEN and SYDVKM.

The CDR3 nucleotides are TGCGCCAGCAGCTTGGGGGGCGCAGAGACCCAGTACTTC. This encodes CASSLGGAETQYF. The rearrangement uses TRBV5-1 and TRBJ2-5, with D maybe TRBD1 (5 bases). This CDR3 is built from 13 residues. CDR1 and CDR2 from the germline V gene are SGHRS and YFSETQ. Trimming took off 0 bases at V and 4 bases at J, with 7 bases between the two ends.

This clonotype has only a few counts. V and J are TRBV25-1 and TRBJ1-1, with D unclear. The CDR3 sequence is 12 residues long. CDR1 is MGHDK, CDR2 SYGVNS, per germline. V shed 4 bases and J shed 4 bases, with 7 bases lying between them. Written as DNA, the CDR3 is TGTGCCAGCAGTGCCGACATCACTGAAGCTTTCTTT. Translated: CASSADITEAFF.

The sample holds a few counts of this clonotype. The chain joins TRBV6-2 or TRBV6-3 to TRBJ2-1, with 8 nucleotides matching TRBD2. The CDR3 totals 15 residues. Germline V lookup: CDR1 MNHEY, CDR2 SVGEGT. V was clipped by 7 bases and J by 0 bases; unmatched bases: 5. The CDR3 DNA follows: TGTGCCAGCAAGTTTAGCGGGGTCTCCTACAATGAGCAGTTCTTC. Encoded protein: CASKFSGVSYNEQFF.

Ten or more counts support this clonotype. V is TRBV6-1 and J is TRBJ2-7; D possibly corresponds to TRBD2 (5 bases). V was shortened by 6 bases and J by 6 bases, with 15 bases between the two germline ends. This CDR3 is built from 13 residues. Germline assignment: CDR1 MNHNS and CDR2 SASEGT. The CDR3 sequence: CASSHGLTAEQYF. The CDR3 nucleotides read TGTGCCAGCAGCCACGGACTGACTGCCGAGCAGTACTTC.

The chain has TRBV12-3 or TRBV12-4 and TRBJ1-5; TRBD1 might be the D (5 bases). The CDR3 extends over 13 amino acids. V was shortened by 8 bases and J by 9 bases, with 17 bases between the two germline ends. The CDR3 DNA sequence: TGTGCCAGCGTCCAGGGAGTGTATCTGCCCCAGCATTTT. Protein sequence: CASVQGVYLPQHF.

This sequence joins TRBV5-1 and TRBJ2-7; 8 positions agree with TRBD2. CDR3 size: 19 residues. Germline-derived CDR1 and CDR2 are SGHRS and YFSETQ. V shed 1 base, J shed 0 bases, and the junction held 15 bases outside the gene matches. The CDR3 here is CASSLFPTERGKSSYEQYF. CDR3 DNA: TGCGCCAGCAGCTTGTTCCCGACCGAGCGGGGGAAAAGCTCCTACGAGCAGTACTTC.

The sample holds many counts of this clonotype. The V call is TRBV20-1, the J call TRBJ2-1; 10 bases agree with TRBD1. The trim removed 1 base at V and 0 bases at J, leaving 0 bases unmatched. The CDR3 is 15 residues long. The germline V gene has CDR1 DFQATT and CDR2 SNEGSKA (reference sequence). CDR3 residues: CSARGTGGSYNEQFF. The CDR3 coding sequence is TGCAGTGCTAGAGGGACAGGGGGCTCCTACAATGAGCAGTTCTTC.

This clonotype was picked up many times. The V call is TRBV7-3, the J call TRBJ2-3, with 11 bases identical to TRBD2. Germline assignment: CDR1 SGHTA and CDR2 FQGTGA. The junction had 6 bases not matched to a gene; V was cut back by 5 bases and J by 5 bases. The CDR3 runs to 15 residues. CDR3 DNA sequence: TGTGCCAGCAGCCCGACTAGCGGGGTTCAAGATACGCAGTATTTT. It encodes CASSPTSGVQDTQYF.

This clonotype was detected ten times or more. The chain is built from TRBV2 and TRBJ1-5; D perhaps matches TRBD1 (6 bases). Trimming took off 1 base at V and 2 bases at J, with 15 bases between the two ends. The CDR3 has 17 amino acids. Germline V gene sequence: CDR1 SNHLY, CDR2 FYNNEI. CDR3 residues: CASSEGRTGTGNQPQHF. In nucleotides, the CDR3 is TGTGCCAGCAGTGAAGGTCGAACAGGGACCGGCAATCAGCCCCAGCATTTT. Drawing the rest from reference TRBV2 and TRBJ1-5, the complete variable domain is EPEVTQTPSHQVTQMGQEVILRCVPISNHLYFYWYRQILGQKVEFLVSFYNNEISEKSEIFDDQFSVERPDGSNFTLKIRSTKLEDSAMYFCASSEGRTGTGNQPQHFGDGTRLSIL.

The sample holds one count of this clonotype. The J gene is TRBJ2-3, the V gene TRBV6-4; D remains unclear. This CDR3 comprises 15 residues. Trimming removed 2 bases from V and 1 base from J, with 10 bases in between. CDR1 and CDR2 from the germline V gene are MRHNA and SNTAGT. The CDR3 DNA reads TGTGCCAGCAGTGACACGAGTCGGGGCACAGATACGCAGTATTTT. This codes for CASSDTSRGTDTQYF.

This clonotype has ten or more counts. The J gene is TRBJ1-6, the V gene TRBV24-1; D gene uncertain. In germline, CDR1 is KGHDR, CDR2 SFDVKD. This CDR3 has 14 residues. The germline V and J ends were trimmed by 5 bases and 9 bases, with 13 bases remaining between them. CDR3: CATSGPDEASPLHF. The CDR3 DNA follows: TGTGCCACCAGTGGCCCCGACGAGGCTTCACCCCTCCACTTT.

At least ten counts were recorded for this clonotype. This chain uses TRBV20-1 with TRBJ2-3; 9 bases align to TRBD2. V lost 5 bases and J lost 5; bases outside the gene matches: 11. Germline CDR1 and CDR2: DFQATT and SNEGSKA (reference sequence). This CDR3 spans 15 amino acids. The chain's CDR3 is CSARVAGGLVDTQYF. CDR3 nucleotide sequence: TGCAGTGCTCGGGTGGCGGGGGGGCTTGTAGATACGCAGTATTTT.

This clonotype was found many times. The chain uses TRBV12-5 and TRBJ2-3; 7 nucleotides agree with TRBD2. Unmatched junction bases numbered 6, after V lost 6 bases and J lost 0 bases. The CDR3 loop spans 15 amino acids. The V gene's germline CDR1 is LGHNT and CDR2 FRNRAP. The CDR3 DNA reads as TGTGCTAGTGGCTCCCTAGCGGTTAGCACAGATACGCAGTATTTT. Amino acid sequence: CASGSLAVSTDTQYF.

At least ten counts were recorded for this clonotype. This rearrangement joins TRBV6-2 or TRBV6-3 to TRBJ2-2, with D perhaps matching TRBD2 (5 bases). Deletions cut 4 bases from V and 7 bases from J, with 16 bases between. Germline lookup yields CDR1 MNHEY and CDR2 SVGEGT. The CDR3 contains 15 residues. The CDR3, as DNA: TGTGCCAGCAGTTCCTACCGGGGAACCAACGGGGAGCTGTTTTTT. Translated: CASSSYRGTNGELFF.

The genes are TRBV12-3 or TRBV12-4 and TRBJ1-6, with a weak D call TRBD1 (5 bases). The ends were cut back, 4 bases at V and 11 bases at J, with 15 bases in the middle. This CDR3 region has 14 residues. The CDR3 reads CASSSLLRVAPLHF. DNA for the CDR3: TGTGCCAGCAGTTCACTCCTCAGGGTTGCACCCCTCCACTTT.

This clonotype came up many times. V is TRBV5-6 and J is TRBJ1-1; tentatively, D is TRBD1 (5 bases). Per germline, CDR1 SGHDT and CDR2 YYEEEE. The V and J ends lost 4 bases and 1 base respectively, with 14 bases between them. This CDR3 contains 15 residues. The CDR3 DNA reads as TGTGCCAGCAGCAGATACCACAGGCAGAACACTGAAGCTTTCTTT. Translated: CASSRYHRQNTEAFF.

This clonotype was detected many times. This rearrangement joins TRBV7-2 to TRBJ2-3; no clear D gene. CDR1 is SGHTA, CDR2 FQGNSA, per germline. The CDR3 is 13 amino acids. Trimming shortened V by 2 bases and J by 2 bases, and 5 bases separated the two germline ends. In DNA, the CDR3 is TGTGCCAGCAGCTTACAGGTCACAGATACGCAGTATTTT. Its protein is CASSLQVTDTQYF.

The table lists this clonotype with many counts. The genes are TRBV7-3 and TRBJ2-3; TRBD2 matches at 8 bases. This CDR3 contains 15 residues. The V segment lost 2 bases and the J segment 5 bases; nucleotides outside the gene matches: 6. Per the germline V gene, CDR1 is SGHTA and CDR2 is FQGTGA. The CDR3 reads CASSLRGGAGDTQYF. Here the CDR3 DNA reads TGTGCCAGCAGCTTACGGGGGGGAGCAGGAGATACGCAGTATTTT.

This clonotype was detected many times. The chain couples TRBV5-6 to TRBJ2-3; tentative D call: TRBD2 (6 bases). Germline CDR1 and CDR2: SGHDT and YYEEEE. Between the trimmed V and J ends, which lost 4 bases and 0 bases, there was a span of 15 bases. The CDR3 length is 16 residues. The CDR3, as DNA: TGTGCCAGCAGCAACTGGCGGGGTACTAGCACAGATACGCAGTATTTT. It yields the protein CASSNWRGTSTDTQYF.

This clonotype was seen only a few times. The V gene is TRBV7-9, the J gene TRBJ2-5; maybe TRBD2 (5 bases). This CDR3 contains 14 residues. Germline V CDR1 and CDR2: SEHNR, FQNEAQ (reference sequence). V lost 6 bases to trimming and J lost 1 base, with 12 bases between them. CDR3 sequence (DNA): TGTGCCAGCAGGGCCGAGGGAACCCAAGAGACCCAGTACTTC. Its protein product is CASRAEGTQETQYF.

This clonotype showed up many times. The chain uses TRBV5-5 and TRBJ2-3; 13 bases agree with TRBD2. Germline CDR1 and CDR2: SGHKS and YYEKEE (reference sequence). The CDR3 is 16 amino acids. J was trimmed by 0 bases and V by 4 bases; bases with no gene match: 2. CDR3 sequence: CASSLTSGGSTDTQYF. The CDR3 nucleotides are TGTGCCAGCAGCCTGACTAGCGGGGGGAGCACAGATACGCAGTATTTT.

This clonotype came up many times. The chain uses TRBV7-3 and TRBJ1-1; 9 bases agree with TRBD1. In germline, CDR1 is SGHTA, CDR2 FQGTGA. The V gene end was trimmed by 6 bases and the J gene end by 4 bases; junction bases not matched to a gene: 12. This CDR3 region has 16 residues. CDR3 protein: CASRRAHRGQVTEAFF. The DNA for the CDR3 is TGTGCCAGCAGACGAGCCCACAGGGGGCAAGTCACTGAAGCTTTCTTT.